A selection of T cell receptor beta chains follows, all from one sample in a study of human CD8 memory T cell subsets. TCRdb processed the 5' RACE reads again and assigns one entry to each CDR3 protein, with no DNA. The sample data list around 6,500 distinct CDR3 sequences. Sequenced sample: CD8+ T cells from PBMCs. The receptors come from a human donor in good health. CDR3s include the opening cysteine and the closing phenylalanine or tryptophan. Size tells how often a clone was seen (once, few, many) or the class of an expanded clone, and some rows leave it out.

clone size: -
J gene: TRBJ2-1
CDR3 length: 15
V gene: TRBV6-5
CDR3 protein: CASSYSGQGHDEQFF

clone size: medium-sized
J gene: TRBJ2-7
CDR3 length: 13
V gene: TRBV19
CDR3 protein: CASSFSRDNEQYF

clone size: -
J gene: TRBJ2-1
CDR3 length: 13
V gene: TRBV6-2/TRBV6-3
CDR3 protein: CASSSGFYNEQFF

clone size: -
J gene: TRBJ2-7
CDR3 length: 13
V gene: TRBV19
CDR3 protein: CASSGHSSYEQYF

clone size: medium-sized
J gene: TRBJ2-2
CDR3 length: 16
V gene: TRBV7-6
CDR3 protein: CASSPSEGPDTGELFF

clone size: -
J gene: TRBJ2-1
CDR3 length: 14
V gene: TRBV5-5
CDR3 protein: CASSLVTSYNEQFF

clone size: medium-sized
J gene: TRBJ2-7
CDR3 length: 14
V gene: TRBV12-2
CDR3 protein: CANNKQAGSCEQYF

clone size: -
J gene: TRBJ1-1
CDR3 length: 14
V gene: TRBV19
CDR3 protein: CASSVGGDNTEAFF

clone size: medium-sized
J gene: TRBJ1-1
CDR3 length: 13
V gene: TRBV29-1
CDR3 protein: CSVWGQGNTEAFF

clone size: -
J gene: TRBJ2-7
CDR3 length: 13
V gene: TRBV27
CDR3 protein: CASSLLGAYEQYF

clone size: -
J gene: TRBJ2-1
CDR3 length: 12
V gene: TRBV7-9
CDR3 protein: CASSLAYNEQFF

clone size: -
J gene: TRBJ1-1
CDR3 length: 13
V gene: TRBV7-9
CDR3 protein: CASSTRAHTEAFF

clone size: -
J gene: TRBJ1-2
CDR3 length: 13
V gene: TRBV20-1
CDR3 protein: CSASMGGAYGYTF

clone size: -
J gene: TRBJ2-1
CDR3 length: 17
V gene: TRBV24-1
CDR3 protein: CATSDLPRTGGANEQFF

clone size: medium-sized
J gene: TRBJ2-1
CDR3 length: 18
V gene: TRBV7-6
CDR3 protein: CASSLALMGTSGHNEQFF

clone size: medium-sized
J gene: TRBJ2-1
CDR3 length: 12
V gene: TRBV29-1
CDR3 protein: CSVGSGRNEQFF

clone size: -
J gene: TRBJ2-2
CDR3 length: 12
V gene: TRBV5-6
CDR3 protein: CASSLYTGELFF

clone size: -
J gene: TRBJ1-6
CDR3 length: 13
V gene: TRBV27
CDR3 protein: CASSLFRDSPLHF

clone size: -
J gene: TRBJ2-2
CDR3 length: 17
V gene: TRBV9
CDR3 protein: CASSVAILAGRGGELFF

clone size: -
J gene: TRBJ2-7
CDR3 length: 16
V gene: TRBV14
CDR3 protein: CASSHGTAMSSYEQYF

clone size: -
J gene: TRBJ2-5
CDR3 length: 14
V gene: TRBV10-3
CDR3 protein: CAISPRGAQETQYF

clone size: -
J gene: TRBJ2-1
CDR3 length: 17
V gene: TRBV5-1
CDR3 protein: CASSPGPGALSYNEQFF

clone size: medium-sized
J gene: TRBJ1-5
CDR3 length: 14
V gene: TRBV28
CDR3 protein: CASSQGQGGQPQHF

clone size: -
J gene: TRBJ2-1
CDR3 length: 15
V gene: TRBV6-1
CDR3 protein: CASSEGWGARNEQFF

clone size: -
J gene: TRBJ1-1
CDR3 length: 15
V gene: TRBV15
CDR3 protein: CATSRISREGGEAFF

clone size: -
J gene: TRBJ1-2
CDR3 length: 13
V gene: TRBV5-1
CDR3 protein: CASSANSNYGYTF

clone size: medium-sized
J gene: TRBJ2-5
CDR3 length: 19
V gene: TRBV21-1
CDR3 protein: CASSNASVGLQRAQETQYF